This T cell receptor (beta chain) was obtained from a study of blood T cell repertoires in COVID-19. Study overall: Samples of COVID-19 (acute and convalescent) were obtained from the United States, Italy and Spain. T cells, B-cell-depleted T cells, or PBMCs supplied cDNA or gDNA.

Germline V CDR1 and CDR2: KGHSH, LQKENI. Trimming cost V 6 bases and J 3 bases; bases outside gene matches: 8. CDR3 length: 15 amino acids. In the authors' methods: The authors estimated nucleated cell counts from reference gene primer amplification. Profiled with immunoSEQ multiplex PCR; TCRdb holds only in-frame clones, not every one. V, J and clone size derive from that table, while D and trimming were established from the DNA sequence. The data hold 310,000 or so clones, with 70% to 90% observed a single time. The clonotype was recovered from a man between 18 and 29 years old who had recovered from COVID-19. The V call is TRBV18, the J call TRBJ1-1, with TRBD1 matching 9 bases. The specimen was peripheral blood. For the CDR3, the DNA is TGTGCCAGCTCTCAAACAGGGGGCGCTGACACTGAAGCTTTCTTT. This encodes CASSQTGGADTEAFF.